This TCR beta chain derives from a study of blood T cell repertoires in COVID-19. V was clipped by 0 bases and J by 8 bases, with 11 bases between them. In germline, CDR1 is LNHNV, CDR2 YYDKDF (reference sequence). The CDR3 consists of 14 residues. The assay was immunoSEQ multiplex PCR, and TCRdb's table has in-frame clones only and misses some. The data hold approximately 120,000 clones, with more than 75% observed a single time. This chain connects TRBV15 to TRBJ2-1; D might be TRBD1 (5 bases). The receptor's source is a woman aged 45 to 65 who had recovered from COVID-19. The sequencing sample was made of peripheral blood. CDR3 in DNA: TGTGCCACCAGCAGAGATTTTTGGGGCGATGAGCAGTTCTTC. Its protein product is CATSRDFWGDEQFF.